This T cell receptor (beta chain) derives from a study of beta chain features in type 1 diabetes. Study-level findings and limits: All four CD4+ subsets from Type 1 diabetes patients carried moderately but significantly shorter TCRB CDR3s. Compared with healthy donors, patients appeared to share more similar naive, central memory and regulatory TCRB repertoires. cDNA-based sequencing might over-represent cells highly expressing TCR.

With respect to this clone: Its antigen is unknown.

Germline V gene sequence: CDR1 MNHEY, CDR2 SVGAGI. CDR3 length equals 15 residues. There was one heparinised blood draw per donor, averaging roughly 110 mL. Isolated RNA was reverse transcribed in full, so expressed TCRB transcripts were sequenced. TCRdb keeps only in-frame clones here, not all; method: immunoSEQ multiplex PCR. The sample shows some 19,000 clones, around 50% of them seen only once. The sample comprised stem cell memory CD4+ T cells from blood. This clonotype originated in a man in his late teens or twenties in good health. The V and J genes are TRBV6-5 and TRBJ2-5, with TRBD1 identical over 8 bases. The J call may be wrong; the DNA end is better matched by TRBJ2-7. The CDR3 reads CASRGTGTGTYEQYF. The CDR3 nucleotides are TGTGCCAGCAGGGGTACCGGGACAGGAACCTACGAGCAGTACTTC.